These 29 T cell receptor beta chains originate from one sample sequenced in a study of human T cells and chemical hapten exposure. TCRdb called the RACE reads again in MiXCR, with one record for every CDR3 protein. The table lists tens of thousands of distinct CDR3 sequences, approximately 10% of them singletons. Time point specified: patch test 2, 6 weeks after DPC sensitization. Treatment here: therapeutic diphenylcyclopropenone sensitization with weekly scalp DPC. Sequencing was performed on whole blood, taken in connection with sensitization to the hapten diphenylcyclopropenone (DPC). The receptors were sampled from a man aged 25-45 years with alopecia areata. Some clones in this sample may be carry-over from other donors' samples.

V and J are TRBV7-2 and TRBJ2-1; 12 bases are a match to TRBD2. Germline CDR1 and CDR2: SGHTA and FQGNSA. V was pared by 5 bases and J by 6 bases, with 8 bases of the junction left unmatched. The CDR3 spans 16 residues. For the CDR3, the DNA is TGTGCCAGCAGCGCTAGACTAGCGGGAGTAGGCAATGAGCAGTTCTTC. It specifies CASSARLAGVGNEQFF. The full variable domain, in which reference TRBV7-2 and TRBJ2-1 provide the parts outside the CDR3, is GAGVSQSPSNKVTEKGKDVELRCDPISGHTALYWYRQSLGQGLEFLIYFQGNSAPDKSGLPSDRFSAERTGGSVSTLTIQRTQQEDSAVYLCASSARLAGVGNEQFFGPGTRLTVL.

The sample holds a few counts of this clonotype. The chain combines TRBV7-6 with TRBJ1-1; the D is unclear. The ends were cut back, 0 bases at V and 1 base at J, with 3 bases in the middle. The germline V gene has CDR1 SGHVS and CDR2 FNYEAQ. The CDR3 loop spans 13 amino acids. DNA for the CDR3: TGTGCCAGCAGCTTAGCAGAGAACACTGAAGCTTTCTTT. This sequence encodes CASSLAENTEAFF. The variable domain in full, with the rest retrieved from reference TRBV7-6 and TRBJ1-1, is GAGVSQSPRYKVTKRGQDVALRCDPISGHVSLYWYRQALGQGPEFLTYFNYEAQQDKSGLPNDRFSAERPEGSISTLTIQRTEQRDSAMYRCASSLAENTEAFFGQGTRLTVV.

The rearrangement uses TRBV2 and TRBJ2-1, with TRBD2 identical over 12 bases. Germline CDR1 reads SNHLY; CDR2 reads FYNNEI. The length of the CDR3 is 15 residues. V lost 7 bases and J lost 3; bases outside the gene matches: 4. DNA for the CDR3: TGTGCCAGCATCCCGGGACTAGCGGGCTACAATGAGCAGTTCTTC. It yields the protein CASIPGLAGYNEQFF.

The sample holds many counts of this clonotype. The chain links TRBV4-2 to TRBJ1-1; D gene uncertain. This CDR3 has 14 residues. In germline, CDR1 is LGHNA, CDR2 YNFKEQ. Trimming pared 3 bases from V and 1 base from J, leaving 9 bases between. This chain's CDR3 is CASSQKVSNTEAFF. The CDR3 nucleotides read TGTGCCAGCAGCCAGAAGGTCTCGAACACTGAAGCTTTCTTT.

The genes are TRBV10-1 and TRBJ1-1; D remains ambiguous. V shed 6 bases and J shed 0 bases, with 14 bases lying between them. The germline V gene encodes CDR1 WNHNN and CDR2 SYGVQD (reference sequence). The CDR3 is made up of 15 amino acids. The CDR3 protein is CASSPQEGMNTEAFF. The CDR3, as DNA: TGCGCCAGCAGCCCGCAGGAGGGAATGAACACTGAAGCTTTCTTT.

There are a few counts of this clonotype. CDR3 DNA sequence: TGCAGTGCTAGGACAGGGGACACTGAAGCTTTCTTT. Its protein product is CSARTGDTEAFF. J is TRBJ1-1 and V is TRBV20-1; 8 bases fit TRBD1. The CDR3 spans 12 residues. After removal of 3 bases from V and 3 bases from J, the junction contained 0 bases not matched to a gene. Germline CDR1 reads DFQATT; CDR2 reads SNEGSKA (reference sequence).

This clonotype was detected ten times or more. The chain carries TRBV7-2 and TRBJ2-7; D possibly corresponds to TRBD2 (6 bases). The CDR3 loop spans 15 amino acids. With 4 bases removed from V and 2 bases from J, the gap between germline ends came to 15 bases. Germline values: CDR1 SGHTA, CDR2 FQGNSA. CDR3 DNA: TGTGCCAGCAGCTCCCCCGGGGGTGGCACCTACGAGCAGTACTTC. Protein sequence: CASSSPGGGTYEQYF.

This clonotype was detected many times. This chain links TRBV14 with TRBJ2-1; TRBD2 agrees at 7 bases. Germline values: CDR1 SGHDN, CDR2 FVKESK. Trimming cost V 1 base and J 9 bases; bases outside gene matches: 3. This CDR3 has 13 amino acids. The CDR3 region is CASSQAASGEQFF. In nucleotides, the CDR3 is TGTGCCAGCAGCCAAGCTGCTAGCGGTGAGCAGTTCTTC.

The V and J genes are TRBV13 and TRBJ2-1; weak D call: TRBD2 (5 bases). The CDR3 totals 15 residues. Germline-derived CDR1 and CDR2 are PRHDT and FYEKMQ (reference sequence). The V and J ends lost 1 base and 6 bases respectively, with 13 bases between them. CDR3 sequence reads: CASSLVGLRSNEQFF. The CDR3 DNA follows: TGTGCCAGCAGCTTAGTAGGACTTAGGAGCAATGAGCAGTTCTTC.

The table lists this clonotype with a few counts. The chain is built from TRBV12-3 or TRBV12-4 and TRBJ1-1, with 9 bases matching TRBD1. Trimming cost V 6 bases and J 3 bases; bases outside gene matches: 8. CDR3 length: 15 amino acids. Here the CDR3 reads CASSAGQGIHTEAFF. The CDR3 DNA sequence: TGTGCCAGCAGCGCCGGACAGGGGATCCACACTGAAGCTTTCTTT.

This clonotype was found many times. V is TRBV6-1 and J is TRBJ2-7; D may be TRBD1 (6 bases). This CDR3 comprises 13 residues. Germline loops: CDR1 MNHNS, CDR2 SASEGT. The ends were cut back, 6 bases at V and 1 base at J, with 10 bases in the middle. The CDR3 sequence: CASSLTGSYEQYF. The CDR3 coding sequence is TGTGCCAGCAGCTTGACAGGTTCCTACGAGCAGTACTTC.

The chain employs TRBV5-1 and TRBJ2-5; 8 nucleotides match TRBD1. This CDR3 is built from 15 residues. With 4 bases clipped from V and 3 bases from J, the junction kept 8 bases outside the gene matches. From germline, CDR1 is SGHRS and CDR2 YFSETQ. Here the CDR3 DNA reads TGCGCCAGCAGCGTGACAGGGGAGTGGGAAGAGACCCAGTACTTC. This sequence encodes CASSVTGEWEETQYF.

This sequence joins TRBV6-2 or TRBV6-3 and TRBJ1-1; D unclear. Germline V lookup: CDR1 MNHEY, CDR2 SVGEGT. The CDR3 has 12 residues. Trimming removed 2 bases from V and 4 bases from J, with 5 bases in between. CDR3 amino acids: CASSYRATEAFF. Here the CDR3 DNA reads TGTGCCAGCAGTTACAGGGCCACTGAAGCTTTCTTT.

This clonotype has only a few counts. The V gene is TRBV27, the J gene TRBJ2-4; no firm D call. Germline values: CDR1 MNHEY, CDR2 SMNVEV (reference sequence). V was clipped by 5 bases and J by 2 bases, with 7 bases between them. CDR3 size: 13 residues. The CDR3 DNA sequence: TGTGCCAGCAGTCCCGGGTCCAAAAACATTCAGTACTTC. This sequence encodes CASSPGSKNIQYF.

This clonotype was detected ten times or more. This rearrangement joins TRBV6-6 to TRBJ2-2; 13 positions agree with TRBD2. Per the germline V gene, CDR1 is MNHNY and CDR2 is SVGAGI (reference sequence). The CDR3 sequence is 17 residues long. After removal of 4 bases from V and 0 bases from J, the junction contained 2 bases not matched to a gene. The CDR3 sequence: CASSSTSGGSNTGELFF. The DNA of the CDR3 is TGTGCCAGCAGTTCGACTAGCGGGGGGTCGAACACCGGGGAGCTGTTTTTT.

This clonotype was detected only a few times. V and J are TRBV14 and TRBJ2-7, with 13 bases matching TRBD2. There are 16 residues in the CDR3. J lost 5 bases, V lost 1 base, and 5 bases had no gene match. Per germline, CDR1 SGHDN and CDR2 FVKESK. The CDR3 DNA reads TGTGCCAGCAGCCAAGGGACTAGCGGGAGAATGGACGAGCAGTACTTC. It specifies CASSQGTSGRMDEQYF.

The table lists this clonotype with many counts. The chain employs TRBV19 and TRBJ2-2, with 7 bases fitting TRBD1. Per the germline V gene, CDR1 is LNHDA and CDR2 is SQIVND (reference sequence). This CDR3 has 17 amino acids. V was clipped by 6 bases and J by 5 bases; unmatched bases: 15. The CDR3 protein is CASSPLDKGALTGELFF. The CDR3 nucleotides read TGTGCCAGTAGCCCTCTCGACAAGGGGGCTTTGACCGGGGAGCTGTTTTTT.

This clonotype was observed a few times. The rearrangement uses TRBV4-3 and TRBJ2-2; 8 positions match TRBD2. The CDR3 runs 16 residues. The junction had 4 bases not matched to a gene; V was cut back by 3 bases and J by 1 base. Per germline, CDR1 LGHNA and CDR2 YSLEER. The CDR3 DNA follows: TGCGCCAGCAGCCACGGAAGCGGGGGGAACACCGGGGAGCTGTTTTTT. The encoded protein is CASSHGSGGNTGELFF.

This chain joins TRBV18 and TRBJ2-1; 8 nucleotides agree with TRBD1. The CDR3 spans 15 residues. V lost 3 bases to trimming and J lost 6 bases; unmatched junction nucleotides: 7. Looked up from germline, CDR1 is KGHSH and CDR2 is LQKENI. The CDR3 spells CASSPPQGAFNEQFF. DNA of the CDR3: TGTGCCAGCTCACCCCCCCAGGGGGCGTTCAATGAGCAGTTCTTC. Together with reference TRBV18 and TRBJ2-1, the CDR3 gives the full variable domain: NAGVMQNPRHLVRRRGQEARLRCSPMKGHSHVYWYRQLPEEGLKFMVYLQKENIIDESGMPKERFSAEFPKEGPSILRIQQVVRGDSAAYFCASSPPQGAFNEQFFGPGTRLTVL.

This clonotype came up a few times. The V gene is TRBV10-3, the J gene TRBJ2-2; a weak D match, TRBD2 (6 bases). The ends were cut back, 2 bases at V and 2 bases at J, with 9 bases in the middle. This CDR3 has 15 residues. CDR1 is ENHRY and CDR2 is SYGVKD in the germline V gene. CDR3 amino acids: CAISEAGPNTGELFF. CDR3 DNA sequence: TGTGCCATCAGTGAGGCGGGGCCAAACACCGGGGAGCTGTTTTTT.

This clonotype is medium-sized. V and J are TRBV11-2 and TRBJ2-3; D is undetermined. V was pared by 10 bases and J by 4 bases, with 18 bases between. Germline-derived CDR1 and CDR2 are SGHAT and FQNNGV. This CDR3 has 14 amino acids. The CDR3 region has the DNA TGTGCCACCAAGTCAGCTAGTGAGCCAGATACGCAGTATTTT. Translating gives CATKSASEPDTQYF.

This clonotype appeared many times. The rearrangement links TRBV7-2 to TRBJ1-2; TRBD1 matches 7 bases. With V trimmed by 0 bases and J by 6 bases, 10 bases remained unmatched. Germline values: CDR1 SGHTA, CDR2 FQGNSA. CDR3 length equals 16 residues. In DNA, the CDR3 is TGTGCCAGCAGCTTAGCCTACAGGGGTTATAAGGATGGCTACACCTTC. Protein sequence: CASSLAYRGYKDGYTF.

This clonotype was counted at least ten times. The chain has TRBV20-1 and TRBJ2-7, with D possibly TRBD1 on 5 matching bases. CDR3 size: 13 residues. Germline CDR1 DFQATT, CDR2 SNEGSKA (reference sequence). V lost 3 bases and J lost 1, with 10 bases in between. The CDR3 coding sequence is TGCAGTGCTAGTGGGGCGCAGTCCTACGAGCAGTACTTC. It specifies CSASGAQSYEQYF.

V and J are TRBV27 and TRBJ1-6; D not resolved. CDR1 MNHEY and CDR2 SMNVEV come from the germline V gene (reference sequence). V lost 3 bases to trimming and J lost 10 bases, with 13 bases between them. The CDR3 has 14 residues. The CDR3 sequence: CASSLEGAESPLHF. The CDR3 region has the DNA TGTGCCAGCAGTTTGGAGGGCGCAGAATCACCCCTCCACTTT.

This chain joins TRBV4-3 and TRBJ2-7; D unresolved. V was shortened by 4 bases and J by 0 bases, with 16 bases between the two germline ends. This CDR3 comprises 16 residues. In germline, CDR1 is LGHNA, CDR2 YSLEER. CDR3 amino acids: CASSPSKSQISYEQYF. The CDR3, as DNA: TGCGCCAGCAGCCCCTCAAAGAGCCAGATCTCCTACGAGCAGTACTTC.

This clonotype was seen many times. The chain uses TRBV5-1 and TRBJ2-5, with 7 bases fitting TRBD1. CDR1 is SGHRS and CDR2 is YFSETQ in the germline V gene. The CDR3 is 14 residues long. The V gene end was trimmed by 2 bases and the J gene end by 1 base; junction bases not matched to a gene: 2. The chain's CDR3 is CASSFWTGQETQYF. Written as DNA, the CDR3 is TGCGCCAGCAGCTTTTGGACAGGCCAAGAGACCCAGTACTTC.

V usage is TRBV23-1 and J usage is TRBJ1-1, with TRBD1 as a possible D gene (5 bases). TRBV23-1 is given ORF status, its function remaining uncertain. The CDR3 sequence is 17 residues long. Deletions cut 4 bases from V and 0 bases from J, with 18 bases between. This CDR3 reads CASSLFPGPNMNTEAFF. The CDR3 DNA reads TGCGCCAGCAGTCTTTTCCCGGGACCGAACATGAACACTGAAGCTTTCTTT.

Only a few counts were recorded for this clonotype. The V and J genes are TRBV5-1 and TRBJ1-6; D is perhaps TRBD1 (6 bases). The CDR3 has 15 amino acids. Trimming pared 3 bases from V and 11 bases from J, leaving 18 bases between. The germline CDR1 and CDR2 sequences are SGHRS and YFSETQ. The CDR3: CASSSGEPKETPLHF. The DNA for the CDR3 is TGCGCCAGCAGCTCAGGGGAACCCAAGGAGACACCCCTCCACTTT.

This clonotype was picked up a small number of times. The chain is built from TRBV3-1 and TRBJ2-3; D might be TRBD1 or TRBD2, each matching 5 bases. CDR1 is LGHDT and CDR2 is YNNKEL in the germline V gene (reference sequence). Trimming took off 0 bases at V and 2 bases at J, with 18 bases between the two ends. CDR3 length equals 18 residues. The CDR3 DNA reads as TGTGCCAGCAGCCAAGAGTGGGGGACGTACTTCGACACAGATACGCAGTATTTT. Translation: CASSQEWGTYFDTDTQYF.